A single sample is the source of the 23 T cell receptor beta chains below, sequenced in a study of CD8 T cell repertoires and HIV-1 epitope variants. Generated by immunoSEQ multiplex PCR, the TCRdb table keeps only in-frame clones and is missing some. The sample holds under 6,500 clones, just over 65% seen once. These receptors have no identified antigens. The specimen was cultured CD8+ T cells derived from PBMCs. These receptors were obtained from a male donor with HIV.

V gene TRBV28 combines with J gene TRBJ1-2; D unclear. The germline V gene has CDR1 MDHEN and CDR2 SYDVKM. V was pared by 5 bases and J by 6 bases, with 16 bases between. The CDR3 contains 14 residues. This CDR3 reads CASSPYSFTNGYTF. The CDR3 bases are TGTGCCAGCAGTCCTTATTCTTTTACCAATGGCTACACCTTC.

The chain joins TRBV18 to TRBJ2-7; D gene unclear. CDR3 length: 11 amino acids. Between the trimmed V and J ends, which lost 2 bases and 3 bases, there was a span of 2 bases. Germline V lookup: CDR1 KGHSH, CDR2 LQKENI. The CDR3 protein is CASSPGYEQYF. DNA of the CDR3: TGTGCCAGCTCACCAGGCTACGAGCAGTACTTC.

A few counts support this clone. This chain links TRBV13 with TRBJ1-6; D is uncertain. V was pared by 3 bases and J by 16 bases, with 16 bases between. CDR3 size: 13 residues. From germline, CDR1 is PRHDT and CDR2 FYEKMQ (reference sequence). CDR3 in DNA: TGTGCCAGCAGCTTTAGTACCCCAGGACCACTCCACTTT. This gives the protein CASSFSTPGPLHF.

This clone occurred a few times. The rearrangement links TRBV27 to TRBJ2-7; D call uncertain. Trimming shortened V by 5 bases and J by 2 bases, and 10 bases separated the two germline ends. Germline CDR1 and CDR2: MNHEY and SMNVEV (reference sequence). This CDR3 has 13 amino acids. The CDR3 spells CASSPARTYEQYF. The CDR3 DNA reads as TGTGCCAGCAGTCCCGCCCGAACCTACGAGCAGTACTTC.

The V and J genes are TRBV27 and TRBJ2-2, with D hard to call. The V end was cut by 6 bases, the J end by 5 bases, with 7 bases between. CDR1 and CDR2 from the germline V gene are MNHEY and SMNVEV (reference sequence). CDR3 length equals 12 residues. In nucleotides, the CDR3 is TGTGCCAGCAGGGTCGGGACCGGGGAGCTGTTTTTT. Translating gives CASRVGTGELFF.

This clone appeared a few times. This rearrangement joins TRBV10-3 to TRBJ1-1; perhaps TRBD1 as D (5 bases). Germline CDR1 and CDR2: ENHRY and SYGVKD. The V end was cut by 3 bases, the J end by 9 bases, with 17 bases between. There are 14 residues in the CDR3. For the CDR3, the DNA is TGTGCCATCAGTGATTACGGGACGGACGACAAAGCTTTCTTT. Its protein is CAISDYGTDDKAFF.

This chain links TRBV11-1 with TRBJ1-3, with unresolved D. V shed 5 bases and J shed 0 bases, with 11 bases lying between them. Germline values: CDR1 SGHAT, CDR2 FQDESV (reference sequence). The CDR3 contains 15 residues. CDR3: CASSLAGLSGNTIYF. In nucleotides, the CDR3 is TGTGCCAGCAGCCTCGCCGGTCTCTCTGGAAACACCATATATTTT.

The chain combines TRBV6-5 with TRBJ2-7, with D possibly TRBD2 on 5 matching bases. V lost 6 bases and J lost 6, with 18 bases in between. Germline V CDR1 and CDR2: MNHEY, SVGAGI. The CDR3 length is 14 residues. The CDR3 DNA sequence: TGTGCCAGCAGGACCTACTCGGGGATAGGCGAGCAGTACTTC. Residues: CASRTYSGIGEQYF.

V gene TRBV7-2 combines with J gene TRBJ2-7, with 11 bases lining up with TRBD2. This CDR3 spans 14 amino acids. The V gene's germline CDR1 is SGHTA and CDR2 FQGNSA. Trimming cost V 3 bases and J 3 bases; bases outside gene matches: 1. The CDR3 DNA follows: TGTGCCAGCAGCTTTGGGACTAGCGGCTACGAGCAGTACTTC. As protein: CASSFGTSGYEQYF.

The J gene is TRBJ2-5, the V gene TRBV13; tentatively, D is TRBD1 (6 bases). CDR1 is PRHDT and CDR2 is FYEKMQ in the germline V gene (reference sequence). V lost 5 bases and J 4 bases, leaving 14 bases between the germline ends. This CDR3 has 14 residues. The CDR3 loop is CASSPSLGAETQYF. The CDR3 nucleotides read TGTGCCAGCAGCCCCTCACTGGGGGCAGAGACCCAGTACTTC.

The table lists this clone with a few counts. CDR3 sequence: CASSLSVYEQFF. CDR3 DNA sequence: TGTGCCAGCAGTTTATCGGTTTATGAGCAGTTCTTC. The chain is built from TRBV28 and TRBJ2-1; D is uncertain. The germline V gene has CDR1 MDHEN and CDR2 SYDVKM. The CDR3 contains 12 residues. V was cut by 1 base and J by 8 bases, with 6 bases left in between.

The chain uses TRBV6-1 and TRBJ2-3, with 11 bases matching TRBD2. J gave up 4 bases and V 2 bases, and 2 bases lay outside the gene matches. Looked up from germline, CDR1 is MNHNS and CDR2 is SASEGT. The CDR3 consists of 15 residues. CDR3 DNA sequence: TGTGCCAGCAGTGAACTAGCGGGGGGTCCAGATACGCAGTATTTT. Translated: CASSELAGGPDTQYF.

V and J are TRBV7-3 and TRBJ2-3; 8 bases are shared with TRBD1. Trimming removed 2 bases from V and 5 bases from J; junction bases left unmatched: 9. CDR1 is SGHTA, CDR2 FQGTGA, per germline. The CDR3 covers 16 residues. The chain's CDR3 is CASSLWSRGQGDTQYF. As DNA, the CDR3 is TGTGCCAGCAGCTTATGGAGCAGGGGGCAGGGAGATACGCAGTATTTT.

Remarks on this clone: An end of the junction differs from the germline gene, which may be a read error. The CDR3 nucleotides are TGTGCCAGCAGTTTTTTTAAAAATTGGGACAGGGACTTCTGGGACTTC. Translation: CASSFFKNWDRDFWDF. The J gene is TRBJ2-7, the V gene TRBV28; 9 bases align to TRBD1. Germline V gene lookup returns CDR1 MDHEN and CDR2 SYDVKM. This CDR3 region has 16 residues.

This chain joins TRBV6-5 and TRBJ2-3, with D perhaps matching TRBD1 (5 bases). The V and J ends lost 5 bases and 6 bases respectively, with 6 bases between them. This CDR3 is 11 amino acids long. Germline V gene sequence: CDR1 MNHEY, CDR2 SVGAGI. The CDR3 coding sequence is TGTGCCAGCAGTAGACAGGATACGCAGTATTTT. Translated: CASSRQDTQYF.

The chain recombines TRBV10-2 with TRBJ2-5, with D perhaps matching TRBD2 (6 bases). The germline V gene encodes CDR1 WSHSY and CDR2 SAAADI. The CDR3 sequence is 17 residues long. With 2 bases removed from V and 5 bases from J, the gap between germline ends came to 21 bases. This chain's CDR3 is CASSENDGTPEGETQYF. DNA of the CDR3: TGCGCCAGCAGTGAGAACGATGGGACTCCGGAGGGGGAGACCCAGTACTTC.

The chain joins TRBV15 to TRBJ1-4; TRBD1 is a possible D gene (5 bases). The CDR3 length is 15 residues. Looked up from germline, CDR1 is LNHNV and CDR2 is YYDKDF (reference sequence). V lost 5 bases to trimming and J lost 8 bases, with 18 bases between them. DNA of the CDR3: TGTGCCACCAGCGGGGACGGACTCTCGGCCGAAAAACTGTTTTTT. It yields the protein CATSGDGLSAEKLFF.

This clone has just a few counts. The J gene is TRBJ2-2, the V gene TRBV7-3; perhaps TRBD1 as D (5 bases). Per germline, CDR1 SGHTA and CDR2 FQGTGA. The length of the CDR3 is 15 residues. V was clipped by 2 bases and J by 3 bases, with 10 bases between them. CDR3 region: CASSLAVGDTGELFF. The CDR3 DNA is TGTGCCAGCAGCTTAGCGGTAGGGGACACCGGGGAGCTGTTTTTT.

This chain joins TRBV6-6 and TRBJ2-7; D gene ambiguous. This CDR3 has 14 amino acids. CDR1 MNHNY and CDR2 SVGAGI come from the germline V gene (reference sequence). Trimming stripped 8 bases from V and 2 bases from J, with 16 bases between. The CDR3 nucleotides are TGTGCCAGCTCCTCCTCTACAAGGGCCTACGAGCAGTACTTC. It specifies CASSSSTRAYEQYF.

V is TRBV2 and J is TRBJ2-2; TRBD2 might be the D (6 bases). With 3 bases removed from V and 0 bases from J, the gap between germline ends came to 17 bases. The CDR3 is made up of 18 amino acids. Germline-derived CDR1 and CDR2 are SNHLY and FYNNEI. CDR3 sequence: CASSDDPSERTNTGELFF. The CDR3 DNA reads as TGTGCCAGCAGTGACGACCCTAGCGAGAGAACGAACACCGGGGAGCTGTTTTTT.

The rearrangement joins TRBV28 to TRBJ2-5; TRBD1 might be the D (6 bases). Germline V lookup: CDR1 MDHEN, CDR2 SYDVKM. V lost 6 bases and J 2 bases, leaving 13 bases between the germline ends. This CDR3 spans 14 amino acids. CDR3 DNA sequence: TGTGCCAGCAGCCCAGGACAGCTTCAAGAGACCCAGTACTTC. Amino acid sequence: CASSPGQLQETQYF.

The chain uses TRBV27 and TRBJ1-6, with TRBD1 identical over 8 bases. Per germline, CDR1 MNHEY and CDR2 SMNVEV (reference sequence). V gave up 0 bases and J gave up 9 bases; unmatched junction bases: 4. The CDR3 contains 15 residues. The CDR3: CASSLSAGGPSPLHF. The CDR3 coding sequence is TGTGCCAGCAGTTTATCGGCAGGGGGCCCTTCACCCCTCCACTTT.

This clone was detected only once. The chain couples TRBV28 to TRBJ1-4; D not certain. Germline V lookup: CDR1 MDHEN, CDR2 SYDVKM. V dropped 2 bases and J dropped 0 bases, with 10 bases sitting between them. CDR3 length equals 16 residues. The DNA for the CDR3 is TGTGCCAGCAGTTTACTAGTTGATTCAACTAATGAAAAACTGTTTTTT. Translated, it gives CASSLLVDSTNEKLFF. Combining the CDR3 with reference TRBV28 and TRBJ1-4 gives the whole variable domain DVKVTQSSRYLVKRTGEKVFLECVQDMDHENMFWYRQDPGLGLRLIYFSYDVKMKEKGDIPEGYSVSREKKERFSLILESASTNQTSMYLCASSLLVDSTNEKLFFGSGTQLSVL.